This record concerns one T cell receptor (beta chain) sequence. Antigen unknown. Germline V gene data show CDR1 as MDHEN and CDR2 as SYDVKM. CDR3 length: 13 amino acids. Trimming shortened V by 1 base and J by 8 bases, and 11 bases separated the two germline ends. Focal radiation was given together with CTLA-4 blockade (ipilimumab) to patients with chemo-refractory metastatic non-small-cell lung cancer. The record originates from a study of radiotherapy plus CTLA-4 blockade in lung cancer. Turning to the study itself: There were objective responses in around 18% of patients, and approximately 30% had disease control. The study's findings and limits: Blood saw expansion of tumor-derived TCR clones after radiotherapy plus ipilimumab.

Method: immunoSEQ multiplex PCR; TCRdb's copy keeps in-frame clones and lacks some. This sample has about 76,000 clones, with 60% to 85% found just once. The rearrangement joins TRBV28 to TRBJ1-2; D gene uncertain. Specimen: peripheral blood, collected from a patient treated with radiotherapy plus ipilimumab. The TCR originated in a human donor with non-small cell lung cancer whose response to radiotherapy plus ipilimumab could not be evaluated. Some clones in this sample may be carry-over from other donors' samples. CDR3: CASSLFRGRGYTF. Here the CDR3 DNA reads TGTGCCAGCAGTTTATTCCGGGGAAGGGGCTACACCTTC.